Below, 20 T cell receptor beta chains from the same sample are listed, as sequenced in a study of graft-versus-host responses after intestinal transplantation. Clones were sequenced by immunoSEQ multiplex PCR, and TCRdb holds only the in-frame ones, with some missing. The table lists tens of thousands of clones, just under 95% of them singletons. The source material was PBMCs, sampled 16 days after intestinal transplant. The receptors were gathered from a human patient who received an intestinal transplant, so some T cells may come from the graft donor.

This clone occurred once. V gene TRBV7-2 combines with J gene TRBJ2-1, with TRBD2 matching over 8 bases. V gave up 2 bases and J gave up 9 bases; unmatched junction bases: 0. CDR1 and CDR2 (germline): SGHTA, FQGNSA. The CDR3 has 12 amino acids. The CDR3 is CASSLRGGEQFF. DNA for the CDR3: TGTGCCAGCAGCTTACGGGGGGGTGAGCAGTTCTTC.

Here the CDR3 DNA reads TGTGCCAGCAGCCTAGGACTAGCGGGTATCCAAGAGACCCAGTACTTC. Its protein product is CASSLGLAGIQETQYF. The chain combines TRBV7-2 with TRBJ2-5, with 11 bases matching TRBD2. Trimming at V came to 5 bases and at J to 1 base, leaving 6 bases not matched to a gene. The length of the CDR3 is 16 residues. Germline V gene sequence: CDR1 SGHTA, CDR2 FQGNSA.

This chain links TRBV9 with TRBJ2-4, with D perhaps given as TRBD1 or TRBD2 (5 bases each). The germline V gene has CDR1 SGDLS and CDR2 YYNGEE. Between the trimmed V and J ends, which lost 0 bases and 7 bases, there was a span of 5 bases. The CDR3 is made up of 12 amino acids. CDR3 sequence: CASSVGGNIQYF. The DNA of the CDR3 is TGTGCCAGCAGCGTAGGGGGGAACATTCAGTACTTC.

This chain connects TRBV6-6 to TRBJ2-5, with D perhaps being TRBD1 or TRBD2 (5 bases each). Trimming pared 4 bases from V and 2 bases from J, leaving 11 bases between. CDR1 and CDR2 (germline): MNHNY, SVGAGI (reference sequence). This CDR3 spans 14 amino acids. The CDR3 reads CASSFGTSQETQYF. DNA for the CDR3: TGTGCCAGCAGTTTCGGGACCTCACAAGAGACCCAGTACTTC.

The chain combines TRBV4-3 with TRBJ2-7, with 11 bases matching TRBD2. This CDR3 has 17 amino acids. V lost 0 bases and J lost 3; bases outside the gene matches: 7. CDR1 is LGHNA, CDR2 YSLEER, per germline. The CDR3 sequence is CASSQDLGTSGYYEQYF. The CDR3 DNA sequence: TGCGCCAGCAGCCAAGATTTGGGGACTAGCGGATACTACGAGCAGTACTTC.

This clone was seen a handful of times. The genes are TRBV19 and TRBJ2-1; TRBD2 matches at 9 bases. V trimming: 3 bases; J trimming: 5 bases; junction bases outside the gene matches: 2. The CDR3 contains 14 residues. The germline V gene has CDR1 LNHDA and CDR2 SQIVND (reference sequence). CDR3 sequence: CASSISGSHNEQFF. CDR3 nucleotides: TGTGCCAGTAGTATTAGCGGGAGCCACAATGAGCAGTTCTTC.

The V call is TRBV14, the J call TRBJ2-7; 9 bases are shared with TRBD1. The CDR3 covers 14 residues. The germline V gene encodes CDR1 SGHDN and CDR2 FVKESK. V gave up 5 bases and J gave up 2 bases; unmatched junction bases: 4. CDR3 sequence: CASSAGTGTYEQYF. The CDR3, as DNA: TGTGCCAGCAGCGCCGGGACAGGGACCTACGAGCAGTACTTC.

The chain recombines TRBV9 with TRBJ2-7; TRBD2 agrees at 7 bases. The J segment lost 3 bases and the V segment lost 3 bases, leaving 12 bases of the junction unmatched. This CDR3 has 16 residues. Germline V gene lookup returns CDR1 SGDLS and CDR2 YYNGEE. CDR3 loop: CASSAGLSERYYEQYF. The CDR3 nucleotides read TGTGCCAGCAGCGCGGGACTATCAGAAAGATACTACGAGCAGTACTTC.

The chain is built from TRBV13 and TRBJ2-7; 10 nucleotides line up with TRBD2. Germline CDR1 is PRHDT and CDR2 is FYEKMQ (reference sequence). The trim removed 2 bases at V and 5 bases at J, leaving 3 bases unmatched. This CDR3 has 14 residues. The CDR3 DNA is TGTGCCAGCAGCTTAACCAGCGGGAGGGACGAGCAGTACTTC. It codes for CASSLTSGRDEQYF.

The gene calls are TRBV7-3 and TRBJ2-7; 8 positions agree with TRBD1. Unmatched junction bases numbered 3, after V lost 2 bases and J lost 0 bases. This CDR3 is 15 amino acids long. Germline CDR1 is SGHTA and CDR2 is FQGTGA. The CDR3 is CASSLAGQASYEQYF. CDR3 nucleotides: TGTGCCAGCAGCTTAGCGGGACAGGCCTCCTACGAGCAGTACTTC.

This clone was picked up one time. This chain links TRBV5-6 with TRBJ2-1, with a tentative D call TRBD2 (5 bases). CDR1 SGHDT and CDR2 YYEEEE come from the germline V gene. The ends were cut back, 0 bases at V and 8 bases at J, with 12 bases in the middle. CDR3 length: 14 amino acids. In nucleotides, the CDR3 is TGTGCCAGCAGCTTGGACCTAGCTCTGGATGAGCAGTTCTTC. Translated, it gives CASSLDLALDEQFF.

This chain links TRBV11-2 with TRBJ2-5; 8 bases are shared with TRBD2. V lost 1 base, J lost 2 bases, and 3 bases stayed unmatched. Germline V lookup: CDR1 SGHAT, CDR2 FQNNGV. The CDR3 totals 15 residues. The CDR3 bases are TGTGCCAGCAGCTTAGGGGCGGGAGGACAAGAGACCCAGTACTTC. This gives the protein CASSLGAGGQETQYF.

This clone has only a few counts. The chain is built from TRBV28 and TRBJ1-4; D is unclear. The ends were cut back, 7 bases at V and 6 bases at J, with 12 bases in the middle. Germline V CDR1 and CDR2: MDHEN, SYDVKM. The CDR3 sequence is 13 residues long. Written as DNA, the CDR3 is TGTGCCAGCACTTTTGGACTGTATGAAAAACTGTTTTTT. This sequence encodes CASTFGLYEKLFF.

V gene TRBV28 combines with J gene TRBJ2-3, with 13 bases that match TRBD2. Trimming removed 3 bases from V and 3 bases from J; junction bases left unmatched: 9. The CDR3 sequence is 18 residues long. Germline-derived CDR1 and CDR2 are MDHEN and SYDVKM. The chain's CDR3 is CASSFGLAGDFRTDTQYF. Here the CDR3 DNA reads TGTGCCAGCAGTTTTGGACTAGCGGGAGATTTTCGGACAGATACGCAGTATTTT.

The V and J genes are TRBV28 and TRBJ2-2; no definite D call. The V end lost 3 bases, the J end lost 3 bases, and 2 bases lay between the germline ends. The length of the CDR3 is 12 residues. CDR1 and CDR2 (germline): MDHEN, SYDVKM. CDR3 sequence (DNA): TGTGCCAGCAGTTTTTACACCGGGGAGCTGTTTTTT. Its translation is CASSFYTGELFF.

The chain employs TRBV5-1 and TRBJ2-3; 7 bases fit TRBD1. This CDR3 region has 18 residues. The junction had 14 bases not matched to a gene; V was cut back by 2 bases and J by 2 bases. Germline-derived CDR1 and CDR2 are SGHRS and YFSETQ. CDR3 region: CASSFTGTEFLLTDTQYF. The CDR3 region has the DNA TGCGCCAGCAGCTTCACTGGGACAGAATTCCTCCTCACAGATACGCAGTATTTT. Looking up the rest from reference TRBV5-1 and TRBJ2-3 gives the full variable domain: KAGVTQTPRYLIKTRGQQVTLSCSPISGHRSVSWYQQTPGQGLQFLFEYFSETQRNKGNFPGRFSGRQFSNSRSEMNVSTLELGDSALYLCASSFTGTEFLLTDTQYFGPGTRLTVL.

V usage is TRBV7-9 and J usage is TRBJ2-7; D not certain. There are 13 residues in the CDR3. The V gene's germline CDR1 is SEHNR and CDR2 FQNEAQ (reference sequence). Deletions cut 5 bases from V and 3 bases from J, with 11 bases between. The CDR3 region is CASSLGQYYEQYF. CDR3 in DNA: TGTGCCAGCAGCCTCGGGCAGTACTACGAGCAGTACTTC.

This clone was seen once. The genes are TRBV28 and TRBJ1-2; D is unresolved. V was pared by 3 bases and J by 5 bases, with 10 bases between. Per germline, CDR1 MDHEN and CDR2 SYDVKM. The CDR3 has 13 amino acids. This CDR3 is CASSLAGRYGYTF. The DNA for the CDR3 is TGTGCCAGCAGTTTGGCAGGCAGGTATGGCTACACCTTC.

This clone was picked up one time. CDR3 protein: CASTGEGVYNEQFF. The CDR3 DNA is TGTGCCAGTACGGGGGAAGGGGTTTACAATGAGCAGTTCTTC. The gene calls are TRBV19 and TRBJ2-1; D may be TRBD2 (6 bases). V was pared by 7 bases and J by 4 bases, with 14 bases between. From germline, CDR1 is LNHDA and CDR2 SQIVND (reference sequence). The CDR3 extends over 14 amino acids.

This rearrangement joins TRBV7-9 to TRBJ2-3; possible D gene TRBD2, 6 bases. This CDR3 comprises 15 residues. The germline V and J ends were trimmed by 5 bases and 2 bases, with 14 bases remaining between them. Germline V gene data show CDR1 as SEHNR and CDR2 as FQNEAQ (reference sequence). The CDR3 is CASSPGVWVTDTQYF. The CDR3, as DNA: TGTGCCAGCAGCCCGGGGGTGTGGGTCACAGATACGCAGTATTTT.